This TCR beta chain appears in the sequencing data of a study of T cells after yellow fever vaccination. The CDR3 sequence is 15 residues long. The germline CDR1 and CDR2 sequences are SGHTA and FQGNSA. Trimming cost V 5 bases and J 5 bases, with 15 bases left between them. MiXCR, run by TCRdb on the 5' RACE reads, gives a single entry per CDR3 protein. The repertoire includes 30,000 to 35,000 distinct CDR3 sequences, less than 8.5% of them detected once, and approximately 23% sits in the top ten. Many counts were recorded for this clonotype. Sample: PBMCs, either bulk or a sorted T-cell subset (CD4+, CD8+, memory, or dextramer-sorted; not recorded which), taken on the day of the first yellow fever vaccination. The TCR originated in a young man who received the YFV17D yellow fever vaccine. V and J are TRBV7-2 and TRBJ1-4, with D possibly matching TRBD1 (6 bases). The CDR3 sequence is CASSERGGRNEKLFF. For the CDR3, the DNA is TGTGCCAGCAGCGAACGGGGGGGCAGGAATGAAAAACTGTTTTTT.